A selection of T cell receptor beta chains follows, all from one sample in a study of vaccination effects on CD4 cells after COVID-19. These TCRs' antigens remain unknown. Sequenced by immunoSEQ multiplex PCR; TCRdb stores in-frame clones only, minus some. The sample lists about 79,000 clones, approximately 74% occurring once. Specimen: CD4+ T cells from PBMCs cultured with HCoV-229E spike peptides, collected before COVID-19 vaccination. Source of these receptors: a human donor who received a COVID-19 vaccine. Both conserved end residues are part of each CDR3. The D gene is left open where the match is weak. Not all rows give a size; the values are once, few, many and, for expanded clones, a class.

j_gene | d_gene | abundance | v_gene | CDR3aa | CDR3nt
TRBJ2-1 | - | - | TRBV5-1 | CASSRDGTDNEQFF | TGCGCCAGCAGCCGAGACGGGACCGACAATGAGCAGTTCTTC
TRBJ2-3 | TRBD2 | - | TRBV9 | CASSERLASTDTQYF | TGTGCCAGCAGCGAACGACTAGCTAGCACAGATACGCAGTATTTT
TRBJ2-5 | TRBD2 | - | TRBV9 | CASSEGIGGGQETQYF | TGTGCCAGCAGCGAGGGAATCGGGGGGGGGCAAGAGACCCAGTACTTC
TRBJ2-5 | - | - | TRBV6-2/TRBV6-3 | CASSDSPKTQYF | TGTGCCAGCAGTGATTCTCCTAAAACCCAGTACTTC
TRBJ1-2 | - | - | TRBV5-1 | CASRILAASNYGYTF | TGCGCCAGCCGGATCCTGGCGGCATCTAACTATGGCTACACCTTC
TRBJ2-1 | TRBD1 | few | TRBV5-1 | CASSFGGQGAGEQFF | TGCGCCAGCAGCTTCGGGGGACAGGGGGCAGGTGAGCAGTTCTTC
TRBJ1-1 | - | - | TRBV5-6 | CASSLFGLGEAFF | TGTGCCAGCAGCTTGTTTGGACTCGGTGAAGCTTTCTTT
TRBJ2-1 | - | - | TRBV14 | CASSRLGVEGINEQFF | TGTGCCAGCAGCCGCCTCGGGGTGGAGGGGATCAATGAGCAGTTCTTC
TRBJ1-5 | - | - | TRBV24-1 | CATSAAGRASQPQHF | TGTGCCACCAGTGCTGCCGGCAGGGCGAGTCAGCCCCAGCATTTT
TRBJ2-5 | - | - | TRBV2 | CASSEGPRGTGTQYF | TGTGCCAGCAGTGAAGGTCCGCGAGGGACCGGGACCCAGTACTTC
TRBJ1-3 | - | - | TRBV12-3/TRBV12-4 | CASRAGRGNTIYF | TGTGCCAGCAGGGCCGGGAGGGGAAACACCATATATTTT
TRBJ1-5 | - | few | TRBV12-3/TRBV12-4 | CASSLDQPQHF | TGTGCCAGCAGTTTGGATCAGCCCCAGCATTTT
TRBJ2-5 | TRBD1 | - | TRBV19 | CASGDRGRETQYF | TGTGCCAGTGGGGACAGGGGGCGAGAGACCCAGTACTTC
TRBJ1-2 | TRBD1 | - | TRBV7-2 | CASNPGTGFYGYTF | TGTGCCAGCAACCCCGGGACAGGGTTCTATGGCTACACCTTC
TRBJ1-4 | - | once | TRBV19 | CASSTGLLGAGEKLFF | TGTGCCAGTAGTACCGGGCTGTTGGGGGCGGGTGAAAAACTGTTTTTT
TRBJ2-3 | - | - | TRBV6-5 | CASSYRQVDTQYF | TGTGCCAGCAGTTACCGTCAAGTAGATACGCAGTATTTT
TRBJ2-2 | TRBD1 | once | TRBV7-3 | CASSRLQGADRLFF | TGTGCCAGCAGCCGACTACAGGGGGCAGATAGGTTGTTTTTT
TRBJ1-2 | - | few | TRBV5-1 | CASSPRGGANYGYTF | TGCGCCAGCAGCCCGAGGGGGGGCGCGAACTATGGCTACACCTTC
TRBJ1-5 | - | - | TRBV5-1 | CASSREGGYQPQHF | TGCGCCAGCAGCCGGGAGGGGGGCTATCAGCCCCAGCATTTT
TRBJ2-3 | - | once | TRBV27 | CASSKQGGDTQYF | TGTGCCAGCAGTAAACAGGGCGGGGATACGCAGTATTTT
TRBJ2-3 | TRBD1 | - | TRBV18 | CASSPRQGSTDTQYF | TGTGCCAGCTCACCTCGACAGGGGTCCACAGATACGCAGTATTTT
TRBJ1-2 | TRBD1 | once | TRBV5-1 | CASSLNRGPAYGYTF | TGCGCCAGCAGCTTGAACAGGGGGCCTGCCTATGGCTACACCTTC
TRBJ1-2 | - | - | TRBV4-1 | CASSQGTNNYGYTF | TGCGCCAGCAGCCAAGGGACCAATAACTATGGCTACACCTTC
TRBJ1-5 | - | - | TRBV18 | CASSPHRDQPQHF | TGTGCCAGCTCACCACACCGGGATCAGCCCCAGCATTTT
TRBJ1-5 | - | few | TRBV20-1 | CSAGQAQPQHF | TGCAGTGCAGGCCAGGCTCAGCCCCAGCATTTT
TRBJ2-5 | TRBD1 | - | TRBV24-1 | CATSSSRDRVGQETQYF | TGTGCCACCAGTAGTTCGAGGGACAGGGTTGGGCAAGAGACCCAGTACTTC
TRBJ2-3 | - | once | TRBV18 | CASSLVDREVGTQYF | TGTGCCAGCTCACTCGTCGACAGGGAGGTTGGTACGCAGTATTTT
TRBJ1-1 | - | - | TRBV29-1 | CSVDGSENTEAFF | TGCAGCGTTGACGGCTCGGAAAACACTGAAGCTTTCTTT
TRBJ1-1 | TRBD1 | - | TRBV30 | CAWCQGGDTEAFF | TGTGCCTGGTGCCAGGGGGGGGACACTGAAGCTTTCTTT
TRBJ2-1 | - | - | TRBV5-1 | CASSETADSSWSEQFF | TGCGCCAGCAGCGAAACGGCCGACTCAAGTTGGAGTGAGCAGTTCTTC
TRBJ1-1 | - | - | TRBV24-1 | CATSDSATREAFF | TGTGCCACCAGTGATTCCGCGACCAGGGAAGCTTTCTTT
TRBJ2-5 | - | once | TRBV20-1 | CSVRQETQYF | TGCAGTGTACGGCAAGAGACCCAGTACTTC
TRBJ2-5 | TRBD2 | - | TRBV5-1 | CASSLGGEETQYF | TGCGCCAGCAGCCTGGGAGGGGAAGAGACCCAGTACTTC
TRBJ1-6 | - | - | TRBV30 | CAWRKGASGNYNSPLHF | TGTGCCTGGAGGAAGGGCGCGTCAGGCAACTATAATTCACCCCTCCACTTT
TRBJ2-5 | TRBD2 | - | TRBV7-2 | CASSFLAGGSYQETQYF | TGTGCCAGCAGCTTTCTAGCGGGGGGATCTTACCAAGAGACCCAGTACTTC
TRBJ2-1 | - | once | TRBV11-2 | CASSRWTVTYNEQFF | TGTGCCAGCAGCCGCTGGACAGTCACCTACAATGAGCAGTTCTTC
TRBJ1-2 | - | once | TRBV24-1 | CATSDRSSGGYTF | TGTGCCACCAGTGATAGGTCTAGTGGAGGCTACACCTTC
TRBJ1-3 | TRBD1 | - | TRBV5-8 | CASQQATGYPHSGNTIYF | TGTGCCAGCCAGCAGGCGACAGGGTATCCCCACTCTGGAAACACCATATATTTT
TRBJ2-3 | - | - | TRBV3-1/TRBV3-2 | CASGRTDTQYF | TGTGCCAGCGGCCGCACAGATACGCAGTATTTT
TRBJ2-2 | TRBD2 | few | TRBV5-1 | CASSQSGGNTGELFF | TGCGCCAGCAGTCAAAGCGGGGGGAACACCGGGGAGCTGTTTTTT
TRBJ1-4 | - | - | TRBV7-3 | CASSSYRAANEKLFF | TGTGCCAGCAGCTCCTACAGGGCGGCTAATGAAAAACTGTTTTTT
TRBJ1-4 | - | - | TRBV24-1 | CATSDVGVNEKLFF | TGTGCCACCAGTGACGTAGGGGTAAATGAAAAACTGTTTTTT
TRBJ2-5 | TRBD1 | - | TRBV4-1 | CASSSRTGVNQETQYF | TGCGCCAGCAGCTCCCGGACAGGGGTGAACCAAGAGACCCAGTACTTC
TRBJ1-4 | - | - | TRBV9 | CASSSDIGFGNEKLFF | TGTGCCAGCAGCTCTGATATCGGTTTTGGGAATGAAAAACTGTTTTTT
TRBJ1-1 | - | few | TRBV18 | CASSRNGERNTEAFF | TGTGCCAGCTCACGCAACGGGGAAAGGAACACTGAAGCTTTCTTT
TRBJ2-2 | TRBD2 | - | TRBV19 | CASSMGLAGGLSTGELFF | TGTGCCAGTAGTATGGGACTAGCGGGGGGGCTAAGCACCGGGGAGCTGTTTTTT
TRBJ1-2 | - | - | TRBV10-3 | CAILGGLGHGYTF | TGTGCCATCCTTGGAGGATTGGGACATGGCTACACCTTC
TRBJ1-6 | - | - | TRBV30 | CAWSVSIGGFYNSPLHF | TGTGCCTGGAGTGTTTCGATCGGGGGATTTTATAATTCACCCCTCCACTTT
TRBJ1-5 | - | - | TRBV24-1 | CATSDNNQPQHF | TGTGCCACCAGTGACAACAATCAGCCCCAGCATTTT
TRBJ2-6 | TRBD1 | - | TRBV7-9 | CASSRGDRASGANVLTF | TGTGCCAGCAGCAGGGGGGACAGGGCCTCTGGGGCCAACGTCCTGACTTTC
TRBJ2-1 | TRBD1 | - | TRBV12-5 | CASGLQGAGNEQFF | TGTGCTAGTGGTTTGCAGGGGGCCGGCAATGAGCAGTTCTTC
TRBJ2-5 | TRBD1 | - | TRBV7-8 | CASSSGQGQETQYF | TGTGCCAGCAGCTCCGGACAGGGTCAAGAGACCCAGTACTTC
TRBJ2-6 | - | once | TRBV2 | CASNRGSGANVLTF | TGTGCCAGCAACCGGGGCTCTGGGGCCAACGTCCTGACTTTC
TRBJ1-3 | - | - | TRBV14 | CASRPLGDTGNTIYF | TGTGCCAGCAGGCCGCTGGGTGACACTGGAAACACCATATATTTT
TRBJ1-2 | TRBD1 | - | TRBV6-5 | CASEQGGPFNYGYTF | TGTGCCAGCGAGCAGGGGGGCCCGTTTAACTATGGCTACACCTTC
TRBJ1-1 | - | - | TRBV10-3 | CAISEGRPSGSEAFF | TGTGCCATCAGTGAGGGACGGCCTTCAGGCTCTGAAGCTTTCTTT
TRBJ2-3 | TRBD2 | - | TRBV9 | CASSATPSGGFSSTDTQYF | TGTGCCAGCAGCGCTACCCCTAGCGGGGGATTTTCTAGCACAGATACGCAGTATTTT
TRBJ1-2 | - | once | TRBV18 | CASSPRRATDGYTF | TGTGCCAGCTCACCACGAAGGGCAACGGATGGCTACACCTTC
TRBJ1-3 | TRBD1 | - | TRBV5-1 | CASSPGQGFNSGNTIYF | TGCGCCAGCAGCCCCGGACAGGGATTTAACTCTGGAAACACCATATATTTT
TRBJ2-5 | TRBD2 | - | TRBV14 | CASSHGIPTSGQETQYF | TGTGCCAGCAGCCATGGGATTCCGACTAGCGGTCAAGAGACCCAGTACTTC